Listed below are T cell receptor beta chains from one sample, sequenced in a study of T cell changes during pregnancy in multiple sclerosis. The protocol was immunoSEQ multiplex PCR, while the TCRdb copy is restricted to in-frame clones and leaves out a portion. The table lists 95,000 to 150,000 clones, around 93% of them singletons. Sequenced material: peripheral blood, taken before pregnancy. The receptors were gathered from a female donor with multiple sclerosis, enrolled in a pregnancy study. Each CDR3 is given with its conserved first and last residue. A D gene is named only where the DNA matches it firmly. Only some rows state a clone size, as once, few, many or a class for expanded clones.

v_gene: TRBV19; d_gene: .; abundance: .; j_gene: TRBJ1-1; CDR3aa: CASSYRGTEAFF; CDR3nt: TGTGCCAGTAGTTATAGGGGAACTGAAGCTTTCTTT
v_gene: TRBV30; d_gene: .; abundance: once; j_gene: TRBJ1-3; CDR3aa: CAWSVGDSGNTIYF; CDR3nt: TGTGCCTGGAGTGTAGGGGACTCTGGAAACACCATATATTTT
v_gene: TRBV5-1; d_gene: .; abundance: .; j_gene: TRBJ2-2; CDR3aa: CASSSGQNTGELFF; CDR3nt: TGCGCCAGCAGCTCGGGACAGAACACCGGGGAGCTGTTTTTT
v_gene: TRBV6-1; d_gene: .; abundance: .; j_gene: TRBJ1-1; CDR3aa: CASSRDTMNTEAFF; CDR3nt: TGTGCCAGCAGCCGGGACACTATGAACACTGAAGCTTTCTTT
v_gene: TRBV7-3; d_gene: .; abundance: .; j_gene: TRBJ2-1; CDR3aa: CASSLSLINEQFF; CDR3nt: TGTGCCAGCAGCTTATCGCTAATTAATGAGCAGTTCTTC
v_gene: TRBV30; d_gene: .; abundance: .; j_gene: TRBJ2-1; CDR3aa: CAWSPRGGVGNEQFF; CDR3nt: TGTGCCTGGAGTCCCCGAGGAGGTGTAGGGAATGAGCAGTTCTTC
v_gene: TRBV7-8; d_gene: .; abundance: .; j_gene: TRBJ1-1; CDR3aa: CASSPQGAEAFF; CDR3nt: TGTGCCAGCAGCCCTCAGGGTGCTGAAGCTTTCTTT
v_gene: TRBV19; d_gene: .; abundance: .; j_gene: TRBJ1-1; CDR3aa: CASSPGRGRTTEAFF; CDR3nt: TGTGCCAGTAGCCCTGGAAGGGGTAGGACCACTGAAGCTTTCTTT
v_gene: TRBV7-2; d_gene: TRBD2; abundance: .; j_gene: TRBJ2-2; CDR3aa: CASSLGLARGSGELFF; CDR3nt: TGTGCCAGCAGCTTAGGACTAGCAAGGGGATCCGGGGAGCTGTTTTTT
v_gene: TRBV9; d_gene: TRBD2; abundance: .; j_gene: TRBJ2-5; CDR3aa: CASSAGGLAQQETQYF; CDR3nt: TGTGCCAGCAGCGCCGGGGGACTAGCCCAACAAGAGACCCAGTACTTC
v_gene: TRBV6-6; d_gene: TRBD1; abundance: once; j_gene: TRBJ2-7; CDR3aa: CASSRDRDYEQYF; CDR3nt: TGTGCCAGCAGTCGGGACAGAGACTACGAGCAGTACTTC
v_gene: TRBV2; d_gene: TRBD1; abundance: .; j_gene: TRBJ1-6; CDR3aa: CASSDPQTGGNSPLHF; CDR3nt: TGTGCCAGCAGCGACCCTCAGACAGGGGGTAATTCACCCCTCCACTTT
v_gene: TRBV7-8; d_gene: .; abundance: .; j_gene: TRBJ1-1; CDR3aa: CASSPYGGSRAFF; CDR3nt: TGTGCCAGCAGCCCGTACGGCGGCAGTCGAGCTTTCTTT
v_gene: TRBV11-2; d_gene: TRBD1; abundance: .; j_gene: TRBJ1-2; CDR3aa: CASSSYRTGRMGYGYTF; CDR3nt: TGTGCCAGCAGCTCATACCGGACAGGGAGGATGGGCTATGGCTACACCTTC
v_gene: TRBV6-1; d_gene: TRBD1; abundance: once; j_gene: TRBJ2-5; CDR3aa: CASSGRTGRKETQYF; CDR3nt: TGTGCCAGCAGTGGTCGGACAGGAAGGAAAGAGACCCAGTACTTC
v_gene: TRBV7-8; d_gene: TRBD1; abundance: .; j_gene: TRBJ1-6; CDR3aa: CASSSQGTVYNSPLHF; CDR3nt: TGTGCCAGCAGCTCACAGGGGACAGTATATAATTCACCCCTCCACTTT
v_gene: TRBV6-4; d_gene: TRBD1; abundance: .; j_gene: TRBJ2-7; CDR3aa: CASSDPTGSYEQYF; CDR3nt: TGTGCCAGCAGTGACCCGACAGGGTCCTACGAGCAGTACTTC
v_gene: TRBV28; d_gene: .; abundance: .; j_gene: TRBJ1-1; CDR3aa: CASSLPSTRTEAFF; CDR3nt: TGTGCCAGCAGTTTACCGAGTACGAGGACTGAAGCTTTCTTT
v_gene: TRBV18; d_gene: .; abundance: .; j_gene: TRBJ1-1; CDR3aa: CASSPRQVNTEAFF; CDR3nt: TGTGCCAGCTCACCACGGCAAGTGAACACTGAAGCTTTCTTT
v_gene: TRBV9; d_gene: .; abundance: .; j_gene: TRBJ2-1; CDR3aa: CASSVAGGPNEQFF; CDR3nt: TGTGCCAGCAGCGTAGCGGGGGGCCCCAATGAGCAGTTCTTC
v_gene: TRBV28; d_gene: TRBD2; abundance: .; j_gene: TRBJ2-3; CDR3aa: CASSAPGTSFTQYF; CDR3nt: TGTGCCAGCAGTGCTCCCGGGACTAGCTTTACGCAGTATTTT
v_gene: TRBV10-3; d_gene: .; abundance: once; j_gene: TRBJ2-7; CDR3aa: CAISDWRATYEQYF; CDR3nt: TGTGCCATCAGTGACTGGCGGGCGACCTACGAGCAGTACTTC
v_gene: TRBV5-1; d_gene: TRBD1; abundance: .; j_gene: TRBJ2-1; CDR3aa: CASRAGTGAYNEQFF; CDR3nt: TGCGCCAGCAGAGCCGGGACAGGGGCCTACAATGAGCAGTTCTTC
v_gene: TRBV19; d_gene: TRBD2; abundance: .; j_gene: TRBJ2-1; CDR3aa: CASSTAAGGEQFF; CDR3nt: TGTGCCAGTAGTACCGCAGCGGGAGGAGAGCAGTTCTTC
v_gene: TRBV10-3; d_gene: .; abundance: .; j_gene: TRBJ2-5; CDR3aa: CAITGNPQETQYF; CDR3nt: TGTGCCATCACGGGGAACCCCCAAGAGACCCAGTACTTC
v_gene: TRBV30; d_gene: TRBD1; abundance: .; j_gene: TRBJ1-4; CDR3aa: CAWSSGQGGEKLFF; CDR3nt: TGTGCCTGGAGTTCCGGACAGGGGGGTGAAAAACTGTTTTTT
v_gene: TRBV25-1; d_gene: .; abundance: .; j_gene: TRBJ2-3; CDR3aa: CASSVTDTQYF; CDR3nt: TGTGCCAGCTCCGTGACAGATACGCAGTATTTT
v_gene: TRBV19; d_gene: .; abundance: .; j_gene: TRBJ1-2; CDR3aa: CASSLFGQAGYGYTF; CDR3nt: TGTGCCAGTAGTCTCTTCGGGCAGGCGGGCTATGGCTACACCTTC
v_gene: TRBV6-6; d_gene: TRBD1; abundance: .; j_gene: TRBJ2-2; CDR3aa: CASSGTGPTGELFF; CDR3nt: TGTGCCAGCAGCGGGACAGGTCCCACCGGGGAGCTGTTTTTT
v_gene: TRBV29-1; d_gene: TRBD2; abundance: .; j_gene: TRBJ2-3; CDR3aa: CSVQISGSPDTQYF; CDR3nt: TGCAGCGTTCAAATTAGCGGGAGCCCAGATACGCAGTATTTT
v_gene: TRBV30; d_gene: .; abundance: .; j_gene: TRBJ1-1; CDR3aa: CAWSVISRGLAFF; CDR3nt: TGTGCCTGGAGTGTCATAAGTCGGGGTTTGGCTTTCTTT
v_gene: TRBV2; d_gene: .; abundance: .; j_gene: TRBJ2-4; CDR3aa: CASSEALQGWSKNIQYF; CDR3nt: TGTGCCAGCAGTGAAGCGCTTCAGGGGTGGTCCAAAAACATTCAGTACTTC
v_gene: TRBV5-5; d_gene: TRBD1; abundance: .; j_gene: TRBJ2-7; CDR3aa: CASNTLFSGQGAGEQYF; CDR3nt: TGTGCCAGCAACACCCTCTTCTCGGGGCAGGGGGCAGGAGAGCAGTACTTC
v_gene: TRBV2; d_gene: TRBD1; abundance: .; j_gene: TRBJ1-2; CDR3aa: CASSEVDRGINNYGYTF; CDR3nt: TGTGCCAGCAGTGAGGTGGACAGGGGGATTAATAACTATGGCTACACCTTC
v_gene: TRBV6-5; d_gene: .; abundance: .; j_gene: TRBJ1-6; CDR3aa: CASTRSYNSPLHF; CDR3nt: TGTGCCAGCACTCGCTCCTATAATTCACCCCTCCACTTT
v_gene: TRBV7-9; d_gene: .; abundance: .; j_gene: TRBJ2-3; CDR3aa: CASSSRTQPRGDTQYF; CDR3nt: TGTGCCAGCAGCTCCAGGACCCAACCAAGGGGAGATACGCAGTATTTT
v_gene: TRBV27; d_gene: .; abundance: .; j_gene: TRBJ1-5; CDR3aa: CASSLSSGFNQPQHF; CDR3nt: TGTGCCAGCAGTTTATCTTCAGGGTTCAATCAGCCCCAGCATTTT
v_gene: TRBV28; d_gene: TRBD1; abundance: .; j_gene: TRBJ1-4; CDR3aa: CASSLSEGQGGEKLFF; CDR3nt: TGTGCCAGCAGTTTATCCGAGGGACAGGGTGGTGAAAAACTGTTTTTT
v_gene: TRBV4-2; d_gene: TRBD1; abundance: .; j_gene: TRBJ1-2; CDR3aa: CASSQVAGQGVLHYGYTF; CDR3nt: TGTGCCAGCAGCCAAGTGGCGGGACAGGGGGTGTTACATTATGGCTACACCTTC
v_gene: TRBV19; d_gene: .; abundance: .; j_gene: TRBJ1-1; CDR3aa: CASSIPGQLKTEAFF; CDR3nt: TGTGCCAGTAGTATCCCCGGACAGTTAAAAACTGAAGCTTTCTTT
v_gene: TRBV25-1; d_gene: TRBD1; abundance: .; j_gene: TRBJ1-2; CDR3aa: CASSTPPGQGEGYGYTF; CDR3nt: TGTGCCAGCAGTACCCCCCCGGGACAGGGGGAGGGCTATGGCTACACCTTC
v_gene: TRBV4-1; d_gene: TRBD1; abundance: .; j_gene: TRBJ2-1; CDR3aa: CASSQVPFSGQGFPNEQFF; CDR3nt: TGCGCCAGCAGCCAAGTTCCATTCTCGGGACAGGGATTCCCGAATGAGCAGTTCTTC
v_gene: TRBV28; d_gene: TRBD1; abundance: .; j_gene: TRBJ1-5; CDR3aa: CASSFQLWTRGNQPQHF; CDR3nt: TGTGCCAGCAGTTTCCAACTCTGGACCAGGGGGAATCAGCCCCAGCATTTT
v_gene: TRBV2; d_gene: TRBD1; abundance: .; j_gene: TRBJ2-1; CDR3aa: CASSETGGTYNEQFF; CDR3nt: TGTGCCAGCAGTGAAACAGGGGGGACCTACAATGAGCAGTTCTTC
v_gene: TRBV19; d_gene: .; abundance: .; j_gene: TRBJ1-2; CDR3aa: CASKATELNYGYTF; CDR3nt: TGTGCCAGTAAAGCAACGGAGTTGAACTATGGCTACACCTTC
v_gene: TRBV11-2; d_gene: .; abundance: .; j_gene: TRBJ2-3; CDR3aa: CASSLASLTDTQYF; CDR3nt: TGTGCCAGCAGCTTAGCTAGCTTGACAGATACGCAGTATTTT
v_gene: TRBV10-1; d_gene: .; abundance: .; j_gene: TRBJ2-2; CDR3aa: CASSEEPASMPGELFF; CDR3nt: TGCGCCAGCAGTGAGGAGCCGGCTAGCATGCCCGGGGAGCTGTTTTTT
v_gene: TRBV13; d_gene: .; abundance: .; j_gene: TRBJ1-4; CDR3aa: CASSSRQGKGEKLFF; CDR3nt: TGTGCCAGCAGCTCGAGGCAGGGAAAGGGGGAAAAACTGTTTTTT
v_gene: TRBV30; d_gene: .; abundance: .; j_gene: TRBJ2-5; CDR3aa: CAWSVPRVDGETQYF; CDR3nt: TGTGCCTGGAGTGTACCCAGGGTAGATGGGGAGACCCAGTACTTC
v_gene: TRBV13; d_gene: .; abundance: .; j_gene: TRBJ1-1; CDR3aa: CASSLGTMNTEAFF; CDR3nt: TGTGCCAGCAGCTTAGGGACAATGAACACTGAAGCTTTCTTT
v_gene: TRBV9; d_gene: TRBD2; abundance: .; j_gene: TRBJ2-5; CDR3aa: CASSVGLAAGETQYF; CDR3nt: TGTGCCAGCAGCGTAGGTCTAGCGGCGGGAGAGACCCAGTACTTC
v_gene: TRBV19; d_gene: .; abundance: .; j_gene: TRBJ1-1; CDR3aa: CASSTSPSYGVNTEAFF; CDR3nt: TGTGCCAGTAGTACCTCACCATCCTATGGAGTGAACACTGAAGCTTTCTTT
v_gene: TRBV30; d_gene: TRBD1; abundance: .; j_gene: TRBJ1-2; CDR3aa: CAWSVPTGGHGYTF; CDR3nt: TGTGCCTGGAGTGTACCAACAGGGGGGCATGGCTACACCTTC
v_gene: TRBV7-8; d_gene: .; abundance: .; j_gene: TRBJ1-3; CDR3aa: CASSFGGPGNTIYF; CDR3nt: TGTGCCAGCAGCTTTGGTGGCCCTGGAAACACCATATATTTT
v_gene: TRBV10-3; d_gene: .; abundance: .; j_gene: TRBJ1-2; CDR3aa: CATLSYGYTF; CDR3nt: TGTGCCACCCTTTCCTATGGCTACACCTTC